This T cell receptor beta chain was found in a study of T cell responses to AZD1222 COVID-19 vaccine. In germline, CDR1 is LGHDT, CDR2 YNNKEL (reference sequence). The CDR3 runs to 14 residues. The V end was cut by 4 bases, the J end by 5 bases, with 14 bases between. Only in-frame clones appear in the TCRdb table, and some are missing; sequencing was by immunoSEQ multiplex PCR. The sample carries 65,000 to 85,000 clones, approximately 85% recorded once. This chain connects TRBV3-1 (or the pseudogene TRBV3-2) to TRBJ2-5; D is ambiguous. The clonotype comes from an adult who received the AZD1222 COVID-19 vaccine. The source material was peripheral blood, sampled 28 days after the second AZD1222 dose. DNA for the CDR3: TGTGCCAGCAGCCCTCCTAGTCGGCCGGAGACCCAGTACTTC. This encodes CASSPPSRPETQYF.